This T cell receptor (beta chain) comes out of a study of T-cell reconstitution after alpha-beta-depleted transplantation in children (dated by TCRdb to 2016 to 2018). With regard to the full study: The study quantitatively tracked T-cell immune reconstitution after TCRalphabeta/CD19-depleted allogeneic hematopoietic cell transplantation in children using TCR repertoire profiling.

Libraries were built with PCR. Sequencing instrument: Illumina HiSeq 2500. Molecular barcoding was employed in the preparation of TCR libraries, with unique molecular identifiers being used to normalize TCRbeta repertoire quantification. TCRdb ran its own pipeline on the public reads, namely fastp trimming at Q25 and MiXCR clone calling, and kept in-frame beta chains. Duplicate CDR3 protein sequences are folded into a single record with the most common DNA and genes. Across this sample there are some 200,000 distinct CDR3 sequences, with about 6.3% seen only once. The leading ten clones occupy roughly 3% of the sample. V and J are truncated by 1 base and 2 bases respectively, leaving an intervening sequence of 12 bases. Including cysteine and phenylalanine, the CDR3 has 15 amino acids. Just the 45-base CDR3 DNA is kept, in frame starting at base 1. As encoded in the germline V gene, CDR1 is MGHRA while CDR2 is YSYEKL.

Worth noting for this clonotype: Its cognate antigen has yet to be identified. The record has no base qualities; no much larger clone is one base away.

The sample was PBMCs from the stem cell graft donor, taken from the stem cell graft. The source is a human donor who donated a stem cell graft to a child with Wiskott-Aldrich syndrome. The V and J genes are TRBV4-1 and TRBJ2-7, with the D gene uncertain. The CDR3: CASSQVARETYEQYF. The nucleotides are TGCGCCAGCAGCCAAGTTGCTAGAGAGACCTACGAGCAGTACTTC.